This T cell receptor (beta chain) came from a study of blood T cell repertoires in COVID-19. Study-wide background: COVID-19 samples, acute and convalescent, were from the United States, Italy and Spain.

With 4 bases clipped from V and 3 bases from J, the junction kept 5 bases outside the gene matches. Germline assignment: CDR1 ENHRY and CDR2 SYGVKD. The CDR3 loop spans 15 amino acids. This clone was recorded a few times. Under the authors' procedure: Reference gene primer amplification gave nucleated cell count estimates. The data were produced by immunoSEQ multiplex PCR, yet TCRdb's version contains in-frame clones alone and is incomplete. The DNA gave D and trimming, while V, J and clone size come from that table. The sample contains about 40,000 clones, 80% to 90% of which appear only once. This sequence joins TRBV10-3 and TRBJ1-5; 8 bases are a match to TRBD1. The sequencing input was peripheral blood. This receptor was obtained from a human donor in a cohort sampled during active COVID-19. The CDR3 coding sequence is TGTGCCATCAGTGCGGGACAGGCGTTCAATCAGCCCCAGCATTTT. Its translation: CAISAGQAFNQPQHF.